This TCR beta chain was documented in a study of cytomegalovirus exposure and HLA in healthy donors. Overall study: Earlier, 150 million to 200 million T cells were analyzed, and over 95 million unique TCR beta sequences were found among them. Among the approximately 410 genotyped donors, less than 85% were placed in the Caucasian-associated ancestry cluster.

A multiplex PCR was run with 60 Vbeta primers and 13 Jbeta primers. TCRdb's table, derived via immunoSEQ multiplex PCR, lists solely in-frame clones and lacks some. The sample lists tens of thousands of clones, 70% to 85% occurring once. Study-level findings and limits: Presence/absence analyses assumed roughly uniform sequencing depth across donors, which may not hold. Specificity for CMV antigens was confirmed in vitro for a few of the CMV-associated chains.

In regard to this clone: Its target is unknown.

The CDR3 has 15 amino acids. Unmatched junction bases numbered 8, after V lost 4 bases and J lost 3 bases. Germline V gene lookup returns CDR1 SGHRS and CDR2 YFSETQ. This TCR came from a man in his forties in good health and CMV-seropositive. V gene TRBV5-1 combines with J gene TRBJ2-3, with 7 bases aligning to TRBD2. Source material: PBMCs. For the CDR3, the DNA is TGCGCCAGCAGCCTCGGGGACGGGAGGACAGATACGCAGTATTTT. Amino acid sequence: CASSLGDGRTDTQYF.